One and the same sample provided the 3 T cell receptor beta chains below, sequenced in a study of shared clonotypes between healthy human individuals. The repertoire was sequenced with immunoSEQ multiplex PCR; TCRdb's copy has only in-frame clones and lacks some. The data hold about 1.1 million clones, with around three quarters observed a single time. What was sequenced was memory CD4+ T cells from PBMCs. Sample subset: CD45RA-negative fraction. These TCRs come from a man younger than 30 in good health. Some clones in this sample may be carry-over from other donors' samples.

About this clone: The identical CDR3 is also encoded by other nucleotide sequences in the sample. The CDR3, as DNA: TGTGCCAGCAGTTCCTCGAACTCCTACAATGAGCAGTTCTTC. Amino acids: CASSSSNSYNEQFF. This chain links TRBV28 with TRBJ2-1; D unclear. V lost 4 bases, J lost 0 bases, and 7 bases lay in between. This CDR3 contains 14 residues. The germline gives CDR1 MDHEN, CDR2 SYDVKM.

V gene TRBV6-1 combines with J gene TRBJ1-1; no firm D call. Trimming shortened V by 6 bases and J by 4 bases, and 9 bases separated the two germline ends. CDR3 length equals 12 residues. CDR1 and CDR2 (germline): MNHNS, SASEGT. This CDR3 reads CASRVEVTEAFF. As DNA, the CDR3 is TGTGCCAGCAGGGTAGAGGTCACTGAAGCTTTCTTT.

This chain links TRBV9 with TRBJ2-7; D could derive from TRBD1 or TRBD2 (5 bases each). Germline-derived CDR1 and CDR2 are SGDLS and YYNGEE. V was shortened by 3 bases and J by 6 bases, with 13 bases between the two germline ends. This CDR3 has 13 residues. For the CDR3, the DNA is TGTGCCAGCAGCGCGGGGCAGGGCCGCGAGCAGTACTTC. Translated, it gives CASSAGQGREQYF.